The 32 T cell receptor beta chains below all came from one sample that was sequenced in a study of naive and memory T cell subsets. Whole-study findings and limits: Especially in CD8 cells, naive repertoires contained a few larger clonotypes, possibly CD45RA-re-expressing memory cells.

Their specific antigens are unknown. Both TRBC1 and TRBC2 were covered by a beta constant-region primer of two equimolar oligonucleotides. Nested alpha and beta constant-region primers with the SP2 primer drove four PCR rounds on ligated cDNA. TCRdb redid the calling of the UMI-ligation and nested PCR reads with MiXCR, one entry per CDR3 protein. The table shows roughly 99,000 distinct CDR3 sequences, with roughly 10% occurring only once. Source material: naive CD4+ T cells from blood. Every receptor here comes from a human donor in good health.

This clonotype was seen only a few times. The chain uses TRBV6-2 or TRBV6-3 and TRBJ2-7; 10 bases line up with TRBD1. The CDR3 contains 14 residues. Germline V gives CDR1 MNHEY, CDR2 SVGEGT. With V trimmed by 6 bases and J by 6 bases, 8 bases remained unmatched. CDR3 nucleotides: TGTGCCAGCAGCATTGGACAGGGGGTCGGCGAGCAGTACTTC. Its protein product is CASSIGQGVGEQYF.

This clonotype was seen repeatedly, ten times or more. This chain links TRBV23-1 with TRBJ2-7, with 14 bases aligning to TRBD2. TRBV23-1 is assigned to the ORF class and has an uncertain function. CDR3 length equals 16 residues. The V and J ends lost 3 bases and 5 bases, in that order; junction bases with no gene match: 6. Written as DNA, the CDR3 is TGCGCCAGCAGTCACCAGGGACTAGCGGGAGACCACGAGCAGTACTTC. This gives the protein CASSHQGLAGDHEQYF.

This clonotype has at least ten counts. The rearrangement uses TRBV19 and TRBJ2-3, with no clear D. The CDR3 runs 15 residues. Trimming left V 1 base short and J 1 base short, with 9 bases between. CDR1 is LNHDA and CDR2 is SQIVND in the germline V gene (reference sequence). In DNA form, the CDR3 reads TGTGCCAGTAGTATAGGGACCGGCGGCACAGATACGCAGTATTTT. Translation gives CASSIGTGGTDTQYF.

V gene TRBV14 combines with J gene TRBJ2-7, with D unresolved. With 2 bases removed from V and 0 bases from J, the gap between germline ends came to 5 bases. Germline assignment: CDR1 SGHDN and CDR2 FVKESK. The CDR3 sequence is 13 residues long. Written as DNA, the CDR3 is TGTGCCAGCAGCCAACATAACTCCTACGAGCAGTACTTC. Amino acid sequence: CASSQHNSYEQYF.

This chain links TRBV13 with TRBJ2-5; 7 nucleotides agree with TRBD1. The J segment lost 5 bases and the V segment lost 5 bases, leaving 23 bases of the junction unmatched. The CDR3 contains 19 residues. The germline V gene has CDR1 PRHDT and CDR2 FYEKMQ (reference sequence). CDR3 DNA sequence: TGTGCCAGCAGCCGAGTCCCCAAGATGACAGGGCACCACGGGGAGACCCAGTACTTC. Its translation: CASSRVPKMTGHHGETQYF. Full variable domain (outside the CDR3, taken from reference TRBV13 and TRBJ2-5): AAGVIQSPRHLIKEKRETATLKCYPIPRHDTVYWYQQGPGQDPQFLISFYEKMQSDKGSIPDRFSAQQFSDYHSELNMSSLELGDSALYFCASSRVPKMTGHHGETQYFGPGTRLLVL.

The sample holds a few counts of this clonotype. The chain employs TRBV15 and TRBJ1-3; unclear D gene. Between the trimmed V and J ends, which lost 4 bases and 0 bases, there was a span of 1 base. The CDR3 consists of 12 residues. From germline, CDR1 is LNHNV and CDR2 YYDKDF (reference sequence). For the CDR3, the DNA is TGTGCCACCAGCATCTCTGGAAACACCATATATTTT. Its translation: CATSISGNTIYF.

V and J are TRBV19 and TRBJ1-5; TRBD1 might be the D (6 bases). CDR1 and CDR2 (germline): LNHDA, SQIVND (reference sequence). CDR3 length: 12 residues. The V end was cut by 4 bases, the J end by 6 bases, with 7 bases between. Here the CDR3 reads CASSRGGQPQHF. CDR3 nucleotide sequence: TGTGCCAGTAGTAGAGGGGGTCAGCCCCAGCATTTT.

This clonotype showed up just a few times. The chain links TRBV10-3 to TRBJ1-5; the D is unclear. Between the trimmed V and J ends, which lost 3 bases and 5 bases, there was a span of 11 bases. Germline values: CDR1 ENHRY, CDR2 SYGVKD. There are 14 residues in the CDR3. CDR3 loop: CAISDGGEHQPQHF. The CDR3 DNA is TGTGCCATCAGTGACGGTGGGGAGCATCAGCCCCAGCATTTT.

The chain couples TRBV20-1 to TRBJ1-1; tentative D call: TRBD1 (6 bases). The CDR3 consists of 15 residues. The V end lost 1 base, the J end lost 1 base, and 13 bases lay between the germline ends. Germline CDR1 reads DFQATT; CDR2 reads SNEGSKA (reference sequence). CDR3 amino acids: CSARVGGNSNTEAFF. CDR3 nucleotide sequence: TGCAGTGCTAGAGTAGGGGGGAATTCGAACACTGAAGCTTTCTTT.

J is TRBJ1-2 and V is TRBV29-1, with D tentatively TRBD1 (5 bases). CDR1 and CDR2 (germline): SQVTM, ANQGSEA. CDR3 length equals 12 residues. Trimming took 4 bases from V and 6 from J, leaving 12 bases between them. The CDR3 is CSVGERGDGYTF. In nucleotides, the CDR3 is TGCAGCGTTGGGGAACGAGGGGATGGCTACACCTTC.

The table lists this clonotype with a count of one. The V gene is TRBV29-1, the J gene TRBJ1-2, with D unresolved. This CDR3 is built from 17 residues. Between the trimmed V and J ends, which lost 0 bases and 4 bases, there was a span of 21 bases. Germline V gives CDR1 SQVTM, CDR2 ANQGSEA. In nucleotides, the CDR3 is TGCAGCGTTGAAGATCGAGTGACGGCCCTATGGGGCTATGGCTACACCTTC. Its translation is CSVEDRVTALWGYGYTF.

The table lists this clonotype with a few counts. The genes are TRBV12-3 or TRBV12-4 and TRBJ2-7; possibly TRBD2 for D (5 bases). The CDR3 loop spans 13 amino acids. The V end lost 10 bases, the J end lost 1 base, and 14 bases lay between the germline ends. CDR3 nucleotides: TGTGCCACCAAGAGGAGCGGTTCCTACGAGCAGTACTTC. This sequence encodes CATKRSGSYEQYF.

There are a few counts of this clonotype. This rearrangement joins TRBV7-9 to TRBJ1-5; D remains ambiguous. V lost 0 bases and J 7 bases, leaving 7 bases between the germline ends. The CDR3 is 13 amino acids. Germline-derived CDR1 and CDR2 are SEHNR and FQNEAQ (reference sequence). As DNA, the CDR3 is TGTGCCAGCAGCTTAGCCAGTGGGCAGCCCCAGCATTTT. Translation gives CASSLASGQPQHF.

The sample holds a few counts of this clonotype. This chain links TRBV6-1 with TRBJ2-3; D perhaps matches TRBD2 (5 bases). Per germline, CDR1 MNHNS and CDR2 SASEGT. V lost 8 bases and J 0 bases, leaving 12 bases between the germline ends. CDR3 length: 14 amino acids. CDR3 loop: CASQRSPSTDTQYF. The CDR3 nucleotides are TGTGCCAGCCAGCGGTCCCCAAGCACAGATACGCAGTATTTT.

This clonotype appeared a few times. The junction shows a germline mismatch at one end, possibly a read error. The gene calls are TRBV7-7 and TRBJ2-2, with TRBD1 as a possible D gene (5 bases). Germline CDR1 is SSHAT and CDR2 is FNYEAQ (reference sequence). The CDR3 extends over 13 amino acids. CDR3 sequence (DNA): TGTGCTAGCAGCCTCAGGGACACCGGGGAGCTGTTTTTT. Amino acid sequence: CASSLRDTGELFF.

In this sample, this clonotype turned up a few times. The rearrangement uses TRBV7-9 and TRBJ2-7; no reliable D call. CDR1 and CDR2 (germline): SEHNR, FQNEAQ (reference sequence). The CDR3 totals 14 residues. The V end was cut by 5 bases, the J end by 5 bases, with 16 bases between. In nucleotides, the CDR3 is TGTGCCAGCAGCCTACAAGGCAACGCCAACGAGCAGTACTTC. Its protein is CASSLQGNANEQYF.

The chain carries TRBV18 and TRBJ1-3; D might be TRBD1 (6 bases). V was trimmed by 3 bases and J by 0 bases, leaving 15 bases between them. The CDR3 is 17 residues long. Germline-derived CDR1 and CDR2 are KGHSH and LQKENI. The CDR3 DNA reads TGTGCCAGCTCACCCAGTGACAGGCCTTACTCTGGAAACACCATATATTTT. Translation: CASSPSDRPYSGNTIYF. The entire variable domain, with the rest obtained from reference TRBV18 and TRBJ1-3, is as follows: NAGVMQNPRHLVRRRGQEARLRCSPMKGHSHVYWYRQLPEEGLKFMVYLQKENIIDESGMPKERFSAEFPKEGPSILRIQQVVRGDSAAYFCASSPSDRPYSGNTIYFGEGSWLTVV.

The V call is TRBV20-1, the J call TRBJ2-3, with TRBD2 as a possible D gene (6 bases). The V end lost 6 bases, the J end lost 0 bases, and 19 bases lay between the germline ends. The CDR3 loop spans 16 amino acids. The germline CDR1 and CDR2 sequences are DFQATT and SNEGSKA (reference sequence). This chain's CDR3 is CSAKVSGHSSTDTQYF. In DNA, the CDR3 is TGCAGTGCCAAAGTTAGCGGCCACTCGAGCACAGATACGCAGTATTTT.

This clonotype showed up many times. The chain joins TRBV7-2 to TRBJ1-1; tentative D call: TRBD1 (6 bases). Germline assignment: CDR1 SGHTA and CDR2 FQGNSA. The CDR3 consists of 13 residues. The V and J ends lost 0 bases and 5 bases respectively, with 7 bases between them. The CDR3 DNA follows: TGTGCCAGCAGCTTAGCCAGGGGTACTGAAGCTTTCTTT. Its translation: CASSLARGTEAFF.

This clonotype has at least ten counts. The gene calls are TRBV24-1 and TRBJ2-3; the D is unclear. CDR1 and CDR2 (germline): KGHDR, SFDVKD. The CDR3 totals 13 residues. Trimming pared 1 base from V and 6 bases from J, leaving 7 bases between. In DNA form, the CDR3 reads TGTGCCACCAGTGATTTACGCTACGATACGCAGTATTTT. The encoded protein is CATSDLRYDTQYF.

The V and J genes are TRBV18 and TRBJ2-3, with TRBD1 matching over 7 bases. CDR3 length: 13 amino acids. Germline-derived CDR1 and CDR2 are KGHSH and LQKENI. With V trimmed by 3 bases and J by 3 bases, 0 bases remained unmatched. The CDR3 here is CASSPTGTDTQYF. CDR3 nucleotides: TGTGCCAGCTCACCGACAGGGACAGATACGCAGTATTTT.

This clonotype was seen ten or more times. An end of the junction does not agree with germline; a read error may underlie this. The CDR3 sequence: CASSSEVKTEAFF. CDR3 in DNA: TGTGCCAGCAGCTCGGAGGTGAAGACTGAAGCTTTCTTT. The chain joins TRBV12-3 or TRBV12-4 to TRBJ1-1, with D uncertain. This CDR3 is built from 13 residues.

In this sample, this clonotype turned up a few times. The chain is built from TRBV3-1 and TRBJ2-5; the D is unclear. This CDR3 is built from 15 residues. Per germline, CDR1 LGHDT and CDR2 YNNKEL (reference sequence). V was cut by 5 bases and J by 5 bases, with 18 bases left in between. CDR3 sequence (DNA): TGTGCCAGCAGCGTCCACCCGGAGTCTTCGGAGACCCAGTACTTC. It encodes CASSVHPESSETQYF.

This clonotype was detected only a few times. The CDR3 is CASSSGGNPYEQYF. In nucleotides, the CDR3 is TGTGCCAGCAGCTCGGGAGGGAACCCCTACGAGCAGTACTTC. The gene calls are TRBV7-8 and TRBJ2-7; 8 bases are shared with TRBD2. The CDR3 loop spans 14 amino acids. J gave up 2 bases and V 4 bases, and 4 bases lay outside the gene matches. Germline V CDR1 and CDR2: SGHVS, FQNEAQ. The whole variable domain, remainder taken from reference TRBV7-8 and TRBJ2-7, is GAGVSQSPRYKVAKRGQDVALRCDPISGHVSLFWYQQALGQGPEFLTYFQNEAQLDKSGLPSDRFFAERPEGSVSTLKIQRTQQEDSAVYLCASSSGGNPYEQYFGPGTRLTVT.

The chain carries TRBV7-8 and TRBJ2-7; TRBD2 is a possible D gene (5 bases). Between the trimmed V and J ends, which lost 0 bases and 1 base, there was a span of 10 bases. The germline CDR1 and CDR2 sequences are SGHVS and FQNEAQ. The CDR3 covers 15 residues. Written as DNA, the CDR3 is TGTGCCAGCAGCTTAGCAGGGAGCCCTTCCTACGAGCAGTACTTC. Translation: CASSLAGSPSYEQYF.

This CDR3 reads CASRWGGPQETQYF. The CDR3 bases are TGTGCCAGCAGATGGGGGGGGCCCCAGGAGACCCAGTACTTC. This sequence joins TRBV28 and TRBJ2-5; TRBD2 might be the D (7 bases). The V end lost 6 bases, the J end lost 5 bases, and 16 bases lay between the germline ends. The CDR3 has 14 residues. The germline CDR1 and CDR2 sequences are MDHEN and SYDVKM.

This chain connects TRBV29-1 to TRBJ2-3; the D call may be TRBD1 or TRBD2 (5 bases each). The CDR3 runs 13 residues. Between the trimmed V and J ends, which lost 4 bases and 3 bases, there was a span of 11 bases. Germline lookup yields CDR1 SQVTM and CDR2 ANQGSEA. The CDR3 sequence: CSVAGTVTDTQYF. The DNA of the CDR3 is TGCAGCGTTGCCGGGACGGTAACAGATACGCAGTATTTT.

A few counts support this clonotype. The chain links TRBV7-2 to TRBJ1-4; D call uncertain. The CDR3 consists of 15 residues. Trimming cost V 3 bases and J 0 bases, with 8 bases left between them. The germline gives CDR1 SGHTA, CDR2 FQGNSA. CDR3 loop: CASSLSLATNEKLFF. In DNA, the CDR3 is TGTGCCAGCAGCTTGAGCCTTGCAACTAATGAAAAACTGTTTTTT.

This clonotype was detected a few times. This sequence joins TRBV20-1 and TRBJ1-4; TRBD1 might be the D (5 bases). The ends were cut back, 1 base at V and 6 bases at J, with 6 bases in the middle. The CDR3 sequence is 12 residues long. Germline V gene lookup returns CDR1 DFQATT and CDR2 SNEGSKA (reference sequence). The CDR3 nucleotides read TGCAGTGCTAGAGCCAGGGATGAAAAACTGTTTTTT. Translated, it gives CSARARDEKLFF.

The chain combines TRBV15 with TRBJ2-7; the D gene is possibly TRBD2 (5 bases). Per germline, CDR1 LNHNV and CDR2 YYDKDF (reference sequence). Trimming shortened V by 5 bases and J by 3 bases, and 14 bases separated the two germline ends. The CDR3 spans 14 residues. The CDR3 nucleotides are TGTGCCACCAGCCGGCGCAGCGGAAACTACGAGCAGTACTTC. Translating gives CATSRRSGNYEQYF.

This clonotype was observed a handful of times. The chain has TRBV28 and TRBJ2-5; D gene uncertain. This CDR3 is 13 amino acids long. The V end was cut by 7 bases, the J end by 0 bases, with 9 bases between. Germline loops: CDR1 MDHEN, CDR2 SYDVKM. CDR3 in DNA: TGTGCCAGCATGACCCGCGACCAAGAGACCCAGTACTTC. Translation gives CASMTRDQETQYF.

Many counts were recorded for this clonotype. J is TRBJ2-6 and V is TRBV7-8, with D tentatively TRBD1 or TRBD2 (5 bases each). The V end lost 6 bases, the J end lost 2 bases, and 14 bases lay between the germline ends. This CDR3 region has 16 residues. Germline V CDR1 and CDR2: SGHVS, FQNEAQ. The CDR3 is CASRNTGATGANVLTF. The DNA of the CDR3 is TGTGCCAGCAGAAACACCGGGGCTACTGGGGCCAACGTCCTGACTTTC.